This T cell receptor (beta chain) originates from a study of blood T cell repertoires in COVID-19. About the research overall: Sites across the United States, Italy and Spain contributed samples from acute and convalescent COVID-19. T cells, B-cell-depleted T cells, or PBMCs provided the cDNA or gDNA that served as material.

Original processing methods: Amplification of reference gene primers was used by the study to estimate nucleated cell counts. Sequencing was performed with immunoSEQ multiplex PCR; in TCRdb, only in-frame clones are kept and a portion is missing. D and trimming were read from the DNA, whereas the V and J calls and clone size are those reported in that table. The data contain some 85,000 clones, about 80% of them singletons. Source material: peripheral blood. This sequence originates from a woman at least 80 years old with acute or convalescent COVID-19.

The CDR3 loop reads CASSFIRGRGNQPQHF. The DNA of the CDR3 is TGTGCCAGCAGTTTTATCAGGGGGCGCGGCAATCAGCCCCAGCATTTT. The rearrangement links TRBV6-5 to TRBJ1-5, with 8 bases fitting TRBD1. With V trimmed by 4 bases and J by 2 bases, 7 bases remained unmatched. Germline V gene data show CDR1 as MNHEY and CDR2 as SVGAGI. This CDR3 comprises 16 residues.